This T cell receptor (beta chain) was observed in a study of blood T cell repertoires in COVID-19. Study at large: Specimens from acute and convalescent COVID-19 originated in the United States, Italy and Spain. Sample material is recorded as cDNA or gDNA derived from T cells, B-cell-depleted T cells, or PBMCs.

Worth noting for this clone: The junction differs from germline at one of its ends, possibly a read error.

Per the authors' pipeline: Estimation of nucleated cell counts was performed using reference gene primer amplification. Profiled with immunoSEQ multiplex PCR; TCRdb holds only in-frame clones, not every one. D and trimming come from the DNA, and the V and J calls and clone size come from that table. The sample includes about 88,000 clones, more than 70% seen only once; the top ten take 2.9%. The CDR3 totals 16 residues. Germline values: CDR1 SGHTA, CDR2 FQGNSA. The specimen sequenced was peripheral blood. The receptor was derived from a woman older than 75 with acute or convalescent COVID-19. The chain has TRBV7-2 and TRBJ2-6; 8 bases align to TRBD2. The CDR3 nucleotides read TGTGCCAGCAGCGTAGCGGGGCGCTCTGGGGCCAACGTCCTGACTTTC. It is translated as CASSVAGRSGANVLTF. Looking up the rest from reference TRBV7-2 and TRBJ2-6 gives the full variable domain: GAGVSQSPSNKVTEKGKDVELRCDPISGHTALYWYRQSLGQGLEFLIYFQGNSAPDKSGLPSDRFSAERTGGSVSTLTIQRTQQEDSAVYLCASSVAGRSGANVLTFGAGSRLTVL.